Listed below are T cell receptor beta chains from one sample, sequenced in a study of response to subunit inactivated influenza vaccine. Using its own MiXCR run on the RT-PCR reads, TCRdb lists one record per CDR3 protein. Counted here are a few hundred thousand distinct CDR3 sequences, 21% occurring once; the ten biggest clones make up roughly 10%. Sequencing was performed on PBMCs from blood, taken around 22 months after vaccination. All receptors derive from a man aged 45-69 years who received an inactivated influenza vaccine. Both conserved end residues are part of each CDR3. D genes are given only for firm matches. Not every row has a clone size; where given, it reads once, few, many or a size class.

v_call	cdr3_length	clone_size	j_call	d_call	cdr3_nt	cdr3_aa
TRBV6-4	15	few	TRBJ2-3	-	TGTGCCAGCAGTGACTCGGGCACCTCCGGCGATACGCAGTATTTT	CASSDSGTSGDTQYF
TRBV2	15	-	TRBJ2-1	TRBD2	TGTGCCAGCAGGAAACTAGCGGGAGGGCCCCATGAGCAGTTCTTC	CASRKLAGGPHEQFF
TRBV5-4	14	-	TRBJ2-1	-	TGTGCCAGCAGTGGTAGGGCAGCTTACAATGAGCAGTTCTTC	CASSGRAAYNEQFF
TRBV29-1	14	few	TRBJ1-2	TRBD1	TGCAGCGCCGGAGACAGGGGGGATAACTATGGCTACACCTTC	CSAGDRGDNYGYTF
TRBV5-1	15	few	TRBJ2-1	TRBD2	TGCGCCAGCATCCCCACTAGCGGATCCTACAATGAGCAGTTCTTC	CASIPTSGSYNEQFF
TRBV6-1	16	-	TRBJ1-4	-	TGTGCCAGCAGTGAAGCGGGAGGGGCGGTGGGTGAAAAACTGTTTTTT	CASSEAGGAVGEKLFF
TRBV7-6	15	-	TRBJ2-1	TRBD1	TGTGCCAGCAGCGGAGGACAGGGTTCCTACAATGAGCAGTTCTTC	CASSGGQGSYNEQFF
TRBV4-2	15	-	TRBJ2-7	-	TGTGCCAGCAGCCAAGTTCCGGGACCGCAGTACGAGCAGTACTTC	CASSQVPGPQYEQYF
TRBV4-2	13	many	TRBJ1-1	-	TGTGCCAGCAGCCCGGACAGAGACACTGAAGCTTTCTTT	CASSPDRDTEAFF
TRBV29-1	12	many	TRBJ1-2	-	TGCAGCGTTGAAGATGGGGGACTAGGCTACACCTTC	CSVEDGGLGYTF
TRBV20-1	16	few	TRBJ2-2	TRBD2	TGCAGTGCTAGCGGGACTAGCGGGGGGTGGGCCGGGGAGCTGTTTTTT	CSASGTSGGWAGELFF
TRBV12-3/TRBV12-4	14	-	TRBJ2-2	-	TGTGCCAATAGGGGGGGAACGAACACCGGGGAGCTGTTTTTT	CANRGGTNTGELFF
TRBV20-1	15	many	TRBJ1-3	-	TGCAGTGCTAGAGATGGAGGGTTCTCTGGAAACACCATATATTTT	CSARDGGFSGNTIYF
TRBV20-1	16	-	TRBJ2-3	-	TGCAGTGCTAGAACCCCTTCCAGGGGCGCGACAGATACGCAGTATTTT	CSARTPSRGATDTQYF
TRBV20-1	14	-	TRBJ1-1	-	TGCAGTGCTAGAGATAGGTCCCTTCACACTGAAGCTTTCTTT	CSARDRSLHTEAFF
TRBV20-1	14	-	TRBJ1-1	-	TGCAGTGCTAGTCCTCGGTCCGCGGGTACTGAAGCTTTCTTT	CSASPRSAGTEAFF
TRBV10-3	14	few	TRBJ2-2	-	TGTGCCATCAATGAGGGCCTTAACACCGGGGAGCTGTTTTTT	CAINEGLNTGELFF
TRBV3-1	13	-	TRBJ2-2	-	TGTGCCAGCAGACCGAGACACACCGGGGAGCTGTTTTTT	CASRPRHTGELFF
TRBV20-1	14	-	TRBJ2-7	TRBD2	TGCAGTGCTAGGGATAGCGGGAGCTCCTACGAGCAGTACTTC	CSARDSGSSYEQYF
TRBV3-1	14	-	TRBJ2-1	-	TGTGCCAGCAGCCAAGTTGGGGGGCCCGGTGAGCAGTTCTTC	CASSQVGGPGEQFF
TRBV6-5	15	-	TRBJ2-2	TRBD1	TGTGCCAGCAGTTATGCGGACAGGGGGACCGGGGAGCTGTTTTTT	CASSYADRGTGELFF
TRBV7-9	14	-	TRBJ1-5	TRBD1	TGTGCCAGCAGCTTCAGTGGGATAGGACAGGCCCAGCATTTT	CASSFSGIGQAQHF
TRBV4-3	16	few	TRBJ1-4	-	TGCGCCAGCAGCCAAGATGGACCTACAACTAATGAAAAACTGTTTTTT	CASSQDGPTTNEKLFF
TRBV5-1	13	few	TRBJ2-7	-	TGCGCCAGCAGCTTGAACATAAACTACGAGCAGTACTTC	CASSLNINYEQYF
TRBV29-1	13	-	TRBJ2-7	TRBD2	TGCAGCGTTGTTTTAGCGGGAATCTACGAGCAGTACTTC	CSVVLAGIYEQYF
TRBV5-1	14	few	TRBJ1-5	-	TGCGCCAGCAGCTTGGCCGGAGGGTATCAGCCCCAGCATTTT	CASSLAGGYQPQHF
TRBV5-1	16	-	TRBJ2-2	-	TGCGCCAGCAGCTTGGAGCCGGGACTCCCCACCGGGGAGCTGTTTTTT	CASSLEPGLPTGELFF
TRBV5-1	13	few	TRBJ1-1	-	TGCGCCAGCAGCTTGGAACCACCCACTGAAGCTTTCTTT	CASSLEPPTEAFF
TRBV7-2	13	-	TRBJ2-1	-	TGTGCCAGCAGCTATCCGGGAAATAATAAGCAGTTCTTC	CASSYPGNNKQFF
TRBV12-3/TRBV12-4	13	few	TRBJ2-1	-	TGTGCCAGCAGTTTACGACACAACAATGAGCAGTTCTTC	CASSLRHNNEQFF
TRBV5-1	13	-	TRBJ2-7	-	TGCGCCAGCAGGGCCGAACCTCGCTACGAGCAGTACTTC	CASRAEPRYEQYF
TRBV6-2/TRBV6-3	13	few	TRBJ1-2	-	TGTGCCAGCAGTTATGGCCCCTGGGCTGGCTACACCTTC	CASSYGPWAGYTF
TRBV19	15	few	TRBJ2-3	-	TGTGCCAGTAGTAGGACGGCCCTTAGCACAGATACGCAGTATTTT	CASSRTALSTDTQYF
TRBV7-8	12	-	TRBJ1-1	-	TGTGCCAGCAGCCCTCCCCCGGGGAAAGCTTTCTTT	CASSPPPGKAFF
TRBV12-3/TRBV12-4	15	-	TRBJ2-3	TRBD2	TGTGCCAGCAGCTCAAATAGCGGGGGCCCAGATACGCAGTATTTT	CASSSNSGGPDTQYF
TRBV28	14	few	TRBJ1-5	-	TGTGCCAGCAGTTTCATATATAGCAATCAGCCCCAGCATTTT	CASSFIYSNQPQHF
TRBV5-1	14	few	TRBJ1-1	-	TGCGCCAGCAGCTTTGGCAGCCGGGACACTGAAGCTTTCTTT	CASSFGSRDTEAFF
TRBV12-3/TRBV12-4	13	-	TRBJ2-7	-	TGTGCCAGCAGCACTACTAGGGAGAGTGAGCAGTACTTC	CASSTTRESEQYF
TRBV14	15	few	TRBJ1-2	-	TGTGCCAGCAGCCAAGGGGCAAAGGGTGGATATGGCTACACCTTC	CASSQGAKGGYGYTF
TRBV18	12	-	TRBJ1-1	TRBD1	TGTGCCAGCTCAGGACAGGGGACTGAAGCTTTCTTT	CASSGQGTEAFF
TRBV7-8	16	-	TRBJ2-5	-	TGTGCCAGCAGCTTAGCTCGGCTGCATCTAGACGAGACCCAGTACTTC	CASSLARLHLDETQYF
TRBV29-1	14	-	TRBJ1-1	-	TGCAGCGTTGAGAATTGGGCCGGGAGTACTGAAGCTTTCTTT	CSVENWAGSTEAFF
TRBV7-8	13	few	TRBJ2-7	-	TGTGCCAGCAGCTCCAGAGGGGGCTACGAGCAGTACTTC	CASSSRGGYEQYF
TRBV11-2	15	few	TRBJ1-6	-	TGTGCCAGCAGCTTACAGGGTACTGGTAATTCACCCCTCCACTTT	CASSLQGTGNSPLHF